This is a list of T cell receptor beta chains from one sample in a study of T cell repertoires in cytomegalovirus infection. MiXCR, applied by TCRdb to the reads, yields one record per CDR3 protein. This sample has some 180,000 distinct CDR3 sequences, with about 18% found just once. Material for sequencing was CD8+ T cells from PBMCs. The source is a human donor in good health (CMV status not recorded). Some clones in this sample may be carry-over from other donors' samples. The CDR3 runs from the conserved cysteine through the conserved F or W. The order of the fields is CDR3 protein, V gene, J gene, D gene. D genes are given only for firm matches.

CASSLIGGPRETQYF	TRBV7-2	TRBJ2-5	.
CSVEPATGNTIYF	TRBV29-1	TRBJ1-3	.
CASSASYEQYF	TRBV12-3/TRBV12-4	TRBJ2-7	.
CASSLAAGKLTDTQYF	TRBV7-9	TRBJ2-3	.
CASSHPRTGLRAYEQYF	TRBV14	TRBJ2-7	TRBD1
CASSPPQGPGYNEQFF	TRBV12-3/TRBV12-4	TRBJ2-1	.
CASSRTGSTDTQYF	TRBV7-3	TRBJ2-3	TRBD1
CASSLRDPRRYEQYF	TRBV27	TRBJ2-7	.
CASSPRGSGEAFF	TRBV4-2	TRBJ1-1	.
CASSYKGSDEQFF	TRBV6-5	TRBJ2-1	.
CASSSTGISTDTQYF	TRBV7-8	TRBJ2-3	.
CASSQELWGYEQYF	TRBV4-3	TRBJ2-7	.
CASSSGGSTTGELFF	TRBV4-2	TRBJ2-2	.
CASSPQKGGVGETQYF	TRBV18	TRBJ2-5	.
CASSFSGGRPGELFF	TRBV7-6	TRBJ2-2	TRBD2
CSVVSGGLGYTF	TRBV29-1	TRBJ1-2	TRBD1
CASSLDAGGYNEQFF	TRBV7-2	TRBJ2-1	TRBD2
CASSPPGTGGLEQYF	TRBV7-9	TRBJ2-7	TRBD1
CASSLTSGALNEQFF	TRBV7-6	TRBJ2-1	TRBD2
CASSLGTAYSNQPQHF	TRBV5-6	TRBJ1-5	.
CASSDQGASYNEQFF	TRBV2	TRBJ2-1	TRBD1
CASAGKIDYGYTF	TRBV2	TRBJ1-2	.
CASSLVTGYGYTF	TRBV7-9	TRBJ1-2	.